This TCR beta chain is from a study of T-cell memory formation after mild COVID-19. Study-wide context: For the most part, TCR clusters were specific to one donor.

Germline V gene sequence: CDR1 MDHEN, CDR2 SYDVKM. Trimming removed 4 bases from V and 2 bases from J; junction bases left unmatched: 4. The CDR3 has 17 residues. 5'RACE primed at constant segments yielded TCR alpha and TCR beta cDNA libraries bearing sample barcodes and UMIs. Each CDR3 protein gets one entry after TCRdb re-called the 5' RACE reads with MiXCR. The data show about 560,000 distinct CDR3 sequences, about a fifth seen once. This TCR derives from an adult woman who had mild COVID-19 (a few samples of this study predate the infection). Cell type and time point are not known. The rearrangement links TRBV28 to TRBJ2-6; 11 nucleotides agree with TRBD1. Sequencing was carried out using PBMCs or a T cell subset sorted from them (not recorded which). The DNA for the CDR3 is TGTGCCAGCAGTTCCTGGACAGGGGGCGCTGGGGCCAACGTCCTGACTTTC. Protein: CASSSWTGGAGANVLTF.